This T cell receptor beta chain originates from a study of T cells after yellow fever vaccination. Study-wide results and limits: Some clonotypes were seen in both the CD4 and the CD8 compartments. These made up a small share and likely arose from convergent recombination. Reappearance after the booster was seen for most primary-vaccination clones, at 95% to 97% CD4 and 75% to 90% CD8. The secondary T-cell response peaked on day 5, not day 15, but was weaker.

The sample holds many counts of this clonotype. The antigen is unknown. The TCR cDNA carried a universal primer site and UMIs from 5'RACE template switching. TCRdb reprocessed the 5' RACE reads via MiXCR and lists one record per CDR3 protein. The sample contains about 110,000 distinct CDR3 sequences, 8% to 9.5% of which appear only once. CDR1 and CDR2 (germline): MDHEN, SYDVKM. V was pared by 4 bases and J by 3 bases, with 10 bases between. The CDR3 consists of 13 residues. The chain couples TRBV28 to TRBJ2-7; D is tentatively TRBD1 or TRBD2 (5 bases each). This sequence was found in a young man who received the YFV17D yellow fever vaccine. Material: CD8+ T cells sorted from PBMCs, obtained 45 days after the yellow fever booster vaccination. This chain's CDR3 is CASSYSGHYEQYF. Here the CDR3 DNA reads TGTGCCAGCAGTTACAGCGGACACTACGAGCAGTACTTC.